This entry describes one T cell receptor beta chain. Its antigen is unidentified. The authors ran a second PCR of about 6 to 11 cycles using a sample-barcoded 5' primer and a J-beta primer mix. MiXCR was run by TCRdb on the 5' RACE reads, yielding one entry per CDR3 protein. The data show about 1.6 million distinct CDR3 sequences, approximately 32% seen once. The sample belongs to a study of blood T cells in healthy people across ages. Study results and caveats: Long-lived donors had more naive CD4+ cells and higher diversity than aged donors. A strong correlation was seen between TCR beta diversity and naive T cell percentage.

J lost 11 bases, V lost 3 bases, and 8 bases had no gene match. Germline V gene lookup returns CDR1 ENHRY and CDR2 SYGVKD. This CDR3 is built from 13 residues. The source is a woman aged 25 to 39 in good health. The material sequenced was blood. The rearrangement uses TRBV10-3 and TRBJ2-5; TRBD2 matches at 8 bases. The CDR3 DNA sequence: TGTGCCATCAGTGATGGTCCAGCGGGAGCTCAGTACTTC. Amino acids: CAISDGPAGAQYF.